These 20 T cell receptor beta chains were all obtained from the same sample, sequenced in a study of beta chain features in type 1 diabetes. Sequencing targeted expressed TCRB transcripts, as all isolated RNA had been reverse transcribed. TCRdb keeps only in-frame clones here, not all; method: immunoSEQ multiplex PCR. In the table there are about 400,000 clones, around 12% of which are singletons. Input material: naive CD4+ T cells from blood. The source of these receptors is a man younger than 35 in good health.

This clone was seen only a few times. The CDR3 loop is CASSPATIHTGELFF. The DNA for the CDR3 is TGTGCCAGCTCACCCGCGACAATCCACACCGGGGAGCTGTTTTTT. This chain joins TRBV18 and TRBJ2-2; D not resolved. V lost 3 bases, J lost 3 bases, and 11 bases lay in between. Germline V gives CDR1 KGHSH, CDR2 LQKENI. This CDR3 region has 15 residues.

This clone turned up a few times. The same CDR3 is also encoded by other DNA sequences in this sample. The chain combines TRBV30 with TRBJ2-2; D gene ambiguous. Germline lookup yields CDR1 GTSNPN and CDR2 SVGIG (reference sequence). This CDR3 is 11 amino acids long. Trimming removed 5 bases from V and 6 bases from J, with 7 bases in between. CDR3 coding DNA: TGTGCCTGGGGGCAGTCCGGGGAGCTGTTTTTT. It codes for CAWGQSGELFF.

The rearrangement joins TRBV18 to TRBJ2-5; 12 positions match TRBD1. Germline values: CDR1 KGHSH, CDR2 LQKENI. The J segment lost 5 bases and the V segment lost 6 bases, leaving 7 bases of the junction unmatched. This CDR3 has 15 amino acids. The CDR3: CASSRGTGGKETQYF. The CDR3 DNA reads TGTGCCAGCTCCCGCGGGACAGGGGGCAAGGAGACCCAGTACTTC.

The chain links TRBV7-3 to TRBJ1-6, with a possible D match to TRBD1 (5 bases). Trimming cost V 5 bases and J 5 bases, with 10 bases left between them. The CDR3 is made up of 14 amino acids. Germline CDR1 is SGHTA and CDR2 is FQGTGA. The CDR3 DNA is TGTGCCAGCAGCGCGGGACTTCATAATTCACCCCTCCACTTT. Its protein product is CASSAGLHNSPLHF.

This clone appeared a few times. The chain has TRBV18 and TRBJ2-7; 8 bases are shared with TRBD1. The CDR3 is made up of 16 amino acids. The germline gives CDR1 KGHSH, CDR2 LQKENI. Trimming removed 1 base from V and 7 bases from J; junction bases left unmatched: 12. The CDR3 here is CASSPLRQGSAEEQYF. Written as DNA, the CDR3 is TGTGCCAGCTCACCACTGCGACAGGGGAGTGCTGAAGAGCAGTACTTC.

The V call is TRBV14, the J call TRBJ2-7; tentative D call: TRBD2 (5 bases). The CDR3 consists of 13 residues. CDR1 is SGHDN, CDR2 FVKESK, per germline. The ends were cut back, 1 base at V and 4 bases at J, with 8 bases in the middle. CDR3 DNA sequence: TGTGCCAGCAGCCAAGGAGGGTCGTACGAGCAGTACTTC. It yields the protein CASSQGGSYEQYF.

The rearrangement links TRBV6-5 to TRBJ2-1, with D perhaps matching TRBD2 (7 bases). The CDR3 contains 14 residues. CDR1 MNHEY and CDR2 SVGAGI come from the germline V gene. V was trimmed by 2 bases and J by 7 bases, leaving 12 bases between them. The CDR3 reads CASSYRGAGNEQFF. CDR3 DNA: TGTGCCAGCAGTTACCGGGGGGCCGGGAATGAGCAGTTCTTC.

Here the CDR3 reads CASSFSGAKSYEQYF. CDR3 coding DNA: TGCGCCAGCAGCTTTTCAGGGGCGAAATCCTACGAGCAGTACTTC. The chain recombines TRBV5-1 with TRBJ2-7, with a possible D match to TRBD1 (6 bases). The germline gives CDR1 SGHRS, CDR2 YFSETQ. The CDR3 length is 15 residues. The V end was cut by 2 bases, the J end by 1 base, with 13 bases between.

This clone was seen a handful of times. The chain recombines TRBV6-6 with TRBJ2-1; 15 bases are shared with TRBD2. Germline loops: CDR1 MNHNY, CDR2 SVGAGI (reference sequence). Unmatched junction bases numbered 6, after V lost 6 bases and J lost 9 bases. The CDR3 contains 15 residues. CDR3 protein: CASSNRTSGRVEQFF. CDR3 nucleotides: TGTGCCAGCAGCAACAGGACTAGCGGGAGGGTTGAGCAGTTCTTC.

This clone has only a few counts. The CDR3 DNA sequence: TGTGCCAGCGCTCGGGGTGATGACTATGGCTACACCTTC. Translating gives CASARGDDYGYTF. This chain uses TRBV6-5 with TRBJ1-2; unclear D gene. Trimming cost V 8 bases and J 3 bases, with 13 bases left between them. In germline, CDR1 is MNHEY, CDR2 SVGAGI. CDR3 length: 13 residues.

This chain connects TRBV19 to TRBJ1-1, with 9 bases that match TRBD1. The CDR3 has 14 amino acids. Germline CDR1 and CDR2: LNHDA and SQIVND (reference sequence). Trimming cost V 3 bases and J 5 bases; bases outside gene matches: 4. CDR3 sequence: CASSITGGLTEAFF. CDR3 DNA: TGTGCCAGTAGTATCACAGGGGGCCTGACTGAAGCTTTCTTT.

The V and J genes are TRBV18 and TRBJ1-1; 8 nucleotides match TRBD1. The junction had 11 bases not matched to a gene; V was cut back by 6 bases and J by 11 bases. The CDR3 sequence is 13 residues long. The germline CDR1 and CDR2 sequences are KGHSH and LQKENI. The CDR3 loop is CASSPPDRADAFF. The CDR3 DNA reads as TGTGCCAGCTCCCCTCCGGACAGGGCCGACGCTTTCTTT.

This clone was counted between two and nine times. This chain connects TRBV5-1 to TRBJ1-2; 8 bases align to TRBD1. CDR1 SGHRS and CDR2 YFSETQ come from the germline V gene. The CDR3 has 15 amino acids. J gave up 0 bases and V 2 bases, and 3 bases lay outside the gene matches. CDR3 amino acids: CASSLWDRTNYGYTF. The CDR3 coding sequence is TGCGCCAGCAGCTTATGGGACAGGACTAACTATGGCTACACCTTC.

DNA of the CDR3: TGTGCCAGCAGCCAAGATTTCGGTCGGGAGAACACTGAAGCTTTCTTT. Translating it yields CASSQDFGRENTEAFF. The chain recombines TRBV4-2 with TRBJ1-1; D is unresolved. V gave up 0 bases and J gave up 1 base, with 12 bases separating them. From germline, CDR1 is LGHNA and CDR2 YNFKEQ. CDR3 length equals 16 residues.

The chain employs TRBV30 and TRBJ2-3; D is unclear. Germline V gene lookup returns CDR1 GTSNPN and CDR2 SVGIG (reference sequence). The CDR3 sequence is 13 residues long. The V and J ends lost 4 bases and 2 bases respectively, with 10 bases between them. This CDR3 reads CAWTGRSTDTQYF. As DNA, the CDR3 is TGTGCCTGGACTGGCCGATCCACAGATACGCAGTATTTT.

This clone was counted only a few times. This sequence joins TRBV28 and TRBJ2-7, with D tentatively TRBD1 (7 bases). Germline V gene sequence: CDR1 MDHEN, CDR2 SYDVKM. V shed 3 bases and J shed 2 bases, with 11 bases lying between them. There are 14 residues in the CDR3. The DNA for the CDR3 is TGTGCCAGCAGTTTGGGGGGACAGACCTACGAGCAGTACTTC. Amino acid sequence: CASSLGGQTYEQYF. Filled out from reference TRBV28 and TRBJ2-7, the complete variable domain reads DVKVTQSSRYLVKRTGEKVFLECVQDMDHENMFWYRQDPGLGLRLIYFSYDVKMKEKGDIPEGYSVSREKKERFSLILESASTNQTSMYLCASSLGGQTYEQYFGPGTRLTVT.

The gene calls are TRBV25-1 and TRBJ1-4; maybe TRBD1 (6 bases). The V end lost 3 bases, the J end lost 6 bases, and 11 bases lay between the germline ends. Per germline, CDR1 MGHDK and CDR2 SYGVNS. The CDR3 spans 14 residues. Here the CDR3 DNA reads TGTGCCAGCAGTGAGCCACAGGGAGATGAAAAACTGTTTTTT. Protein product: CASSEPQGDEKLFF.

This clone was picked up a small number of times. The genes are TRBV2 and TRBJ2-2, with a weak D call TRBD1 (6 bases). CDR1 and CDR2 (germline): SNHLY, FYNNEI. This CDR3 is 14 amino acids long. V was pared by 6 bases and J by 0 bases, with 8 bases between. The CDR3 reads CASRDRPNTGELFF. CDR3 nucleotide sequence: TGTGCCAGCAGGGACAGACCGAACACCGGGGAGCTGTTTTTT.

This clone has just a few counts. The genes are TRBV5-6 and TRBJ2-3, with D perhaps matching TRBD2 (7 bases). CDR1 SGHDT and CDR2 YYEEEE come from the germline V gene. CDR3 length equals 15 residues. Between the trimmed V and J ends, which lost 7 bases and 2 bases, there was a span of 17 bases. The chain's CDR3 is CASLLLGGATDTQYF. Written as DNA, the CDR3 is TGTGCCAGCCTCCTCCTGGGGGGGGCCACAGATACGCAGTATTTT.

CDR3 sequence reads: CASSTPTAGGLSTDTQYF. CDR3 bases: TGTGCCAGCAGTACACCCACAGCGGGGGGACTTAGCACAGATACGCAGTATTTT. The V and J genes are TRBV27 and TRBJ2-3, with 9 bases aligning to TRBD2. V shed 5 bases and J 0 bases; nucleotides not matched to a gene: 12. Germline CDR1 reads MNHEY; CDR2 reads SMNVEV (reference sequence). The CDR3 contains 18 residues.